These 15 T cell receptor beta chains originate from one sample sequenced in a study of T cell responses to AZD1222 COVID-19 vaccine. Method: immunoSEQ multiplex PCR; TCRdb's copy keeps in-frame clones and lacks some. The sample lists 95,000 to 150,000 clones, roughly 90% occurring once. Material: peripheral blood, obtained on day 0 of AZD1222 vaccination. All receptors derive from an adult in good health.

The rearrangement joins TRBV5-1 to TRBJ1-5, with no clear D. The germline CDR1 and CDR2 sequences are SGHRS and YFSETQ. This CDR3 has 14 residues. The germline V and J ends were trimmed by 5 bases and 3 bases, with 12 bases remaining between them. For the CDR3, the DNA is TGCGCCAGCAGTTCGGACGGCGCCAATCAGCCCCAGCATTTT. Its translation: CASSSDGANQPQHF.

V and J are TRBV7-9 and TRBJ2-7; D uncertain. CDR1 is SEHNR, CDR2 FQNEAQ, per germline (reference sequence). V was clipped by 5 bases and J by 2 bases, with 28 bases between them. The CDR3 has 19 amino acids. In DNA, the CDR3 is TGTGCCAGCAGCCCGAAAGCCCCTAGGTCGAAGCAGCGACCCTACGAGCAGTACTTC. It codes for CASSPKAPRSKQRPYEQYF.

The chain carries TRBV5-1 and TRBJ1-2; 7 bases are shared with TRBD1. CDR3 size: 16 residues. The trim removed 0 bases at V and 1 base at J, leaving 6 bases unmatched. Per the germline V gene, CDR1 is SGHRS and CDR2 is YFSETQ. The CDR3 protein is CASSLGPGGSNYGYTF. As DNA, the CDR3 is TGCGCCAGCAGCTTGGGGCCAGGGGGGAGTAACTATGGCTACACCTTC.

The chain couples TRBV15 to TRBJ1-1; TRBD1 agrees at 11 bases. Germline CDR1 reads LNHNV; CDR2 reads YYDKDF (reference sequence). The CDR3 length is 23 residues. Trimming at V came to 1 base and at J to 3 bases, leaving 25 bases not matched to a gene. In nucleotides, the CDR3 is TGTGCCACCAGCAGAGGCCTGCCGAGCCGGACAGGGGGCAGCCGGGTAACCCACACTGAAGCTTTCTTT. It is translated as CATSRGLPSRTGGSRVTHTEAFF.

This clone turned up a few times. This chain uses TRBV5-4 with TRBJ1-3, with D perhaps matching TRBD1 (6 bases). There are 19 residues in the CDR3. V lost 0 bases and J lost 0, with 19 bases in between. CDR1 and CDR2 from the germline V gene are SGHNT and YYREEE (reference sequence). CDR3 protein: CASSLGFVGGQTSGNTIYF. CDR3 coding DNA: TGTGCCAGCAGCTTGGGGTTTGTTGGCGGACAGACCTCTGGAAACACCATATATTTT.

The J gene is TRBJ1-1, the V gene TRBV18; possible D gene TRBD1, 6 bases. V was shortened by 5 bases and J by 5 bases, with 15 bases between the two germline ends. Germline CDR1 is KGHSH and CDR2 is LQKENI. The CDR3 contains 14 residues. CDR3 nucleotide sequence: TGTGCCAGCTCAGAACAGGGAGAAGGAACTGAAGCTTTCTTT. This translates into CASSEQGEGTEAFF.

V gene TRBV12-3 or TRBV12-4 combines with J gene TRBJ1-2, with 10 bases aligning to TRBD1. This CDR3 is built from 13 residues. The junction had 10 bases not matched to a gene; V was cut back by 6 bases and J by 12 bases. Here the CDR3 reads CASRRTGGRKNTF. For the CDR3, the DNA is TGTGCCAGCAGGAGGACAGGGGGACGTAAGAACACCTTC.

The gene calls are TRBV7-2 and TRBJ1-1; TRBD1 is a possible D gene (6 bases). CDR3 size: 14 residues. Trimming left V 6 bases short and J 7 bases short, with 18 bases between. Germline V lookup: CDR1 SGHTA, CDR2 FQGNSA. CDR3 DNA: TGTGCCAGCAGAACAGCGGGGGCAACGGGTGAAGCTTTCTTT. Translated: CASRTAGATGEAFF.

This rearrangement joins TRBV12-5 to TRBJ1-2; D not resolved. V shed 3 bases and J shed 4 bases, with 9 bases lying between them. The CDR3 loop spans 13 amino acids. Germline lookup yields CDR1 LGHNT and CDR2 FRNRAP. CDR3 bases: TGTGCTAGTGGTTTTGAATCTTTCTATGGCTACACCTTC. The encoded protein is CASGFESFYGYTF.

This sequence joins TRBV6-5 and TRBJ1-1, with a weak D call TRBD1 (6 bases). The CDR3 runs 12 residues. The V and J ends lost 0 bases and 9 bases respectively, with 8 bases between them. Germline CDR1 reads MNHEY; CDR2 reads SVGAGI. For the CDR3, the DNA is TGTGCCAGCAGTTACTCGGACAGACAAGCTTTCTTT. Its translation is CASSYSDRQAFF.

V is TRBV4-3 and J is TRBJ2-1; D may be TRBD1 (5 bases). V was clipped by 1 base and J by 4 bases, with 17 bases between them. The CDR3 is 17 residues long. Per the germline V gene, CDR1 is LGHNA and CDR2 is YSLEER. Here the CDR3 reads CASSQATRIDRYNEQFF. CDR3 nucleotide sequence: TGCGCCAGCAGCCAAGCGACACGGATCGACAGATACAATGAGCAGTTCTTC.

The J gene is TRBJ1-5, the V gene TRBV19; TRBD1 is a possible D gene (6 bases). CDR3 length: 15 residues. Trimming took off 6 bases at V and 0 bases at J, with 12 bases between the two ends. Per the germline V gene, CDR1 is LNHDA and CDR2 is SQIVND (reference sequence). The CDR3 reads CASRVQGRSNQPQHF. The CDR3 DNA reads TGTGCCAGTAGGGTACAGGGTCGTAGCAATCAGCCCCAGCATTTT.

This clone is a singleton in its sample. The chain carries TRBV7-2 and TRBJ1-1; D not resolved. The CDR3 runs to 14 residues. V was clipped by 1 base and J by 0 bases, with 6 bases between them. From germline, CDR1 is SGHTA and CDR2 FQGNSA. The CDR3 DNA reads TGTGCCAGCAGCTTAGGAGGGATGAACACTGAAGCTTTCTTT. This translates into CASSLGGMNTEAFF. Together with reference TRBV7-2 and TRBJ1-1, the CDR3 gives the full variable domain: GAGVSQSPSNKVTEKGKDVELRCDPISGHTALYWYRQSLGQGLEFLIYFQGNSAPDKSGLPSDRFSAERTGGSVSTLTIQRTQQEDSAVYLCASSLGGMNTEAFFGQGTRLTVV.

This clone was seen once. This chain links TRBV2 with TRBJ2-7; D is unclear. The germline V gene encodes CDR1 SNHLY and CDR2 FYNNEI. The CDR3 runs 14 residues. V was cut by 6 bases and J by 7 bases, with 19 bases left in between. CDR3 loop: CASREQSTFGEQYF. As DNA, the CDR3 is TGTGCCAGCAGAGAACAGAGTACTTTTGGGGAGCAGTACTTC.

The chain recombines TRBV18 with TRBJ2-7, with unresolved D. Per the germline V gene, CDR1 is KGHSH and CDR2 is LQKENI. V lost 0 bases, J lost 6 bases, and 12 bases lay in between. This CDR3 comprises 14 residues. Here the CDR3 DNA reads TGTGCCAGCTCACCACCCGCCGGCCTCCGCGAGCAGTACTTC. Protein: CASSPPAGLREQYF.